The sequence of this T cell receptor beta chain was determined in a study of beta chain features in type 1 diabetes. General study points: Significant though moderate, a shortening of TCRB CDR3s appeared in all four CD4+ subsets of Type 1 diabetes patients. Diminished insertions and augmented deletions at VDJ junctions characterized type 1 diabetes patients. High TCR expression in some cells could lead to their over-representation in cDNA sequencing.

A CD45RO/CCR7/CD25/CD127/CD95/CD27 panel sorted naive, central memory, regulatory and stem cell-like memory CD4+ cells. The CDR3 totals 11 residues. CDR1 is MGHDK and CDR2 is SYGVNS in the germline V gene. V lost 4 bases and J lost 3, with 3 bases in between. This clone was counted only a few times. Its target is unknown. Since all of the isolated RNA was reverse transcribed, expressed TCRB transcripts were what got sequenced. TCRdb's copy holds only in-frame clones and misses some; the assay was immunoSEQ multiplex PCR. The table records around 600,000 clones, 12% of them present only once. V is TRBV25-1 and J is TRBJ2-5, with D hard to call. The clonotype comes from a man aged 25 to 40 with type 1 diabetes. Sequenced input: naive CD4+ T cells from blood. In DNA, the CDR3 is TGTGCCAGCAGTGCCGAAGAGACCCAGTACTTC. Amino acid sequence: CASSAEETQYF.